This T cell receptor (beta chain) was found in a study of blood T cell repertoires in COVID-19. In the authors' methods: Amplification with reference gene primers provided the estimates of nucleated cell counts. The data were produced by immunoSEQ multiplex PCR, yet TCRdb's version contains in-frame clones alone and is incomplete. D and trimming come from the DNA, and the V and J calls and clone size come from that table. The sample carries roughly 38,000 clones, approximately 81% recorded once. Trimming took 3 bases from V and 4 from J; bases not matched to a gene: 13. This CDR3 has 17 amino acids. CDR1 is DFQATT and CDR2 is SNEGSKA in the germline V gene (reference sequence).

The source of this sequence is a man aged 60 to 69 in a cohort sampled during active COVID-19. The chain is built from TRBV20-1 and TRBJ2-5; the match to TRBD2 covers 11 bases. The material sequenced was peripheral blood. CDR3 sequence reads: CSASRTLLAGGRETQYF. The CDR3 nucleotides read TGCAGTGCTAGTCGTACCCTTCTAGCGGGGGGAAGAGAGACCCAGTACTTC.